This T cell receptor beta chain was found in a study of blood T cell repertoires in COVID-19. Study at large: T cells, B-cell-depleted T cells, or PBMCs provided the cDNA or gDNA that served as material.

The CDR3 extends over 13 amino acids. Germline loops: CDR1 SGHTA, CDR2 FQGNSA. V lost 1 base and J lost 5, with 9 bases in between. Original methodology: Scientists estimated how many nucleated cells there were by amplifying reference gene primers. The data were produced by immunoSEQ multiplex PCR, yet TCRdb's version contains in-frame clones alone and is incomplete. That table gives V, J and clone size, and the DNA gave D and trimming. This table holds some 100,000 clones, over 75% found once. The TCR sequence derives from a woman aged 25 to 39 with acute or convalescent COVID-19. The chain links TRBV7-2 to TRBJ2-7; D may be TRBD1 (5 bases). The sequenced material came from peripheral blood. The CDR3 DNA sequence: TGTGCCAGCAGCTTAGTCCAGGGTGACGAGCAGTACTTC. Translation gives CASSLVQGDEQYF.